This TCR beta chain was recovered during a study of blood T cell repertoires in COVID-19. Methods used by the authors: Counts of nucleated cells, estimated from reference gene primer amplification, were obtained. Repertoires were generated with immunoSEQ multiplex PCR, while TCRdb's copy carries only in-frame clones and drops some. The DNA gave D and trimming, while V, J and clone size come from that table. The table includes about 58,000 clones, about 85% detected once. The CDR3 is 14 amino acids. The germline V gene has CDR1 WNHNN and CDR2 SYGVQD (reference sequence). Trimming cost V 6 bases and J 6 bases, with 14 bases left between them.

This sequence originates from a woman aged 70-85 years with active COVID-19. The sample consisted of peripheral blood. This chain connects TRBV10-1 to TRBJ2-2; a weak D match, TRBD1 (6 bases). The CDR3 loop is CASRRGIDAGELFF. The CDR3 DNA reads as TGCGCCAGCAGGAGGGGGATCGACGCCGGGGAGCTGTTTTTT.